The clone carrying this T cell receptor beta chain was seen repeatedly, ten times or more. The sample comes from a study of Graves' ophthalmopathy and Graves' hyperthyroidism. Germline CDR1 DFQATT, CDR2 SNEGSKA (reference sequence). The CDR3 totals 14 residues. The V end was cut by 6 bases, the J end by 4 bases, with 16 bases between. Beta-chain TCR CDR3 regions were amplified from RNA transcripts. Following a first-round RT-PCR that used HTBI primers, a second-round multiplex PCR was carried out. TCRdb recomputed calls from the multiplex PCR reads with MiXCR, one row per CDR3 protein. The sample lists approximately 330,000 distinct CDR3 sequences; roughly 16% were seen once.

The rearrangement joins TRBV20-1 to TRBJ1-5, with D hard to call. The sequence derives from an adult man with Graves' ophthalmopathy. The sample consisted of peripheral blood. For the CDR3, the DNA is TGCAGTGCGCCCGGACGACGAGGGAATCAGCCCCAGCATTTT. It yields the protein CSAPGRRGNQPQHF.